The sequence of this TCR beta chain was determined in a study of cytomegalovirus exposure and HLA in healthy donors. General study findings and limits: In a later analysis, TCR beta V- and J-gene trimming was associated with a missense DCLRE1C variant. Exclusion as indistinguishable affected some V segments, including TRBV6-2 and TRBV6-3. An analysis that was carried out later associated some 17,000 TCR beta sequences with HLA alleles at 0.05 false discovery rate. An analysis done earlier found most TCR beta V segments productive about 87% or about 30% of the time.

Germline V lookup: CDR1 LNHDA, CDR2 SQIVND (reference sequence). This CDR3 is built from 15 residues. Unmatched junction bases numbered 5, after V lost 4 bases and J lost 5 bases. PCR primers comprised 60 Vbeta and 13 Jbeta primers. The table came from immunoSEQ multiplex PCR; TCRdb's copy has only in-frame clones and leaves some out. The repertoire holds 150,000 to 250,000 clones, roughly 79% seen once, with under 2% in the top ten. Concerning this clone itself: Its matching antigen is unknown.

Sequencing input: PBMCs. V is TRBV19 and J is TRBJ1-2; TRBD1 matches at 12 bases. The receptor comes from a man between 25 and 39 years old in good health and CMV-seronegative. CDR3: CASSTTGQGAYGYTF. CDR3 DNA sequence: TGTGCCAGTAGTACAACGGGACAGGGGGCTTATGGCTACACCTTC.